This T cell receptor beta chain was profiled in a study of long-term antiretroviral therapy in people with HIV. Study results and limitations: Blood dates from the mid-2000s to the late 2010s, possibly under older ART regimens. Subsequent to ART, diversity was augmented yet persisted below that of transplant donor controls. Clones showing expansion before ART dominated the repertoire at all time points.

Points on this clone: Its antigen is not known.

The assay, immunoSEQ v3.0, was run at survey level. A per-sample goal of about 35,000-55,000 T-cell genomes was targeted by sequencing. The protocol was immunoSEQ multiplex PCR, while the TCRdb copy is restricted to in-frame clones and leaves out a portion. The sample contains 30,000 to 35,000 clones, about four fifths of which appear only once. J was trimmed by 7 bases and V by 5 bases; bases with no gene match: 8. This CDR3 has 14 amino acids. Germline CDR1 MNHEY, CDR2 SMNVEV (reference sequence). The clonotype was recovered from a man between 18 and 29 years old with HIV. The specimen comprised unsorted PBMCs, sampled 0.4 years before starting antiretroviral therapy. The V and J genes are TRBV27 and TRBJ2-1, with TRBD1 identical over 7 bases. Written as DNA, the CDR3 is TGTGCCAGCAGTCCTGGACAGGAACAGAATGAGCAGTTCTTC. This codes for CASSPGQEQNEQFF.